A single sample gave rise to the 7 T cell receptor beta chains below, sequenced in a study of blood T cell repertoires in COVID-19. Assay: immunoSEQ multiplex PCR; the TCRdb copy retains only in-frame clones and omits some. This table has over 150,000 clones, more than 80% appearing once. The sequenced sample consisted of peripheral blood. Receptor source: a man aged 45 to 65 with acute or convalescent COVID-19.

This clone was recorded only once. The chain couples TRBV7-9 to TRBJ2-1, with 11 bases lining up with TRBD1. The germline CDR1 and CDR2 sequences are SEHNR and FQNEAQ (reference sequence). This CDR3 spans 19 amino acids. Trimming at V came to 4 bases and at J to 2 bases, leaving 13 bases not matched to a gene. The CDR3 sequence: CASSSTSSPGQGAYNEQFF. The DNA for the CDR3 is TGTGCCAGCAGCTCTACCAGTTCCCCGGGACAGGGGGCCTACAATGAGCAGTTCTTC. Variable domain in full (rest from reference TRBV7-9 and TRBJ2-1): DTGVSQNPRHKITKRGQNVTFRCDPISEHNRLYWYRQTLGQGPEFLTYFQNEAQLEKSRLLSDRFSAERPKGSFSTLEIQRTEQGDSAMYLCASSSTSSPGQGAYNEQFFGPGTRLTVL.

The CDR3 nucleotides read TGTGCCAGCAGTCCCCTCCGGGGTTTTAGGCCGCCCCAGCATTTT. Translation: CASSPLRGFRPPQHF. This chain connects TRBV28 to TRBJ1-5; D gene ambiguous. The CDR3 extends over 15 amino acids. V shed 5 bases and J shed 9 bases, with 20 bases lying between them. Germline CDR1 reads MDHEN; CDR2 reads SYDVKM.

The chain joins TRBV30 to TRBJ1-2; a weak D match, TRBD1 (6 bases). CDR3 length equals 14 residues. Per the germline V gene, CDR1 is GTSNPN and CDR2 is SVGIG (reference sequence). V lost 0 bases and J 7 bases, leaving 15 bases between the germline ends. The chain's CDR3 is CAWSVPGVGSGYTF. CDR3 coding DNA: TGTGCCTGGAGTGTACCAGGGGTGGGTTCTGGCTACACCTTC. Looking up the rest from reference TRBV30 and TRBJ1-2 gives the full variable domain: SQTIHQWPATLVQPVGSPLSLECTVEGTSNPNLYWYRQAAGRGLQLLFYSVGIGQISSEVPQNLSASRPQDRQFILSSKKLLLSDSGFYLCAWSVPGVGSGYTFGSGTRLTVV.

The rearrangement links TRBV27 to TRBJ1-5; possible D gene TRBD1, 5 bases. Germline-derived CDR1 and CDR2 are MNHEY and SMNVEV (reference sequence). CDR3 size: 15 residues. The germline V and J ends were trimmed by 7 bases and 3 bases, with 16 bases remaining between them. The CDR3 reads CASILRPGFNQPQHF. CDR3 nucleotide sequence: TGTGCCAGCATCCTGAGACCAGGGTTCAATCAGCCCCAGCATTTT.

V usage is TRBV3-1 (or the pseudogene TRBV3-2) and J usage is TRBJ1-2; D unclear. Trimming took off 4 bases at V and 1 base at J, with 19 bases between the two ends. Germline values: CDR1 LGHDT, CDR2 YNNKEL (reference sequence). CDR3 size: 17 residues. The CDR3 spells CASSPGPYWECNYGYTF. CDR3 coding DNA: TGTGCCAGCAGCCCTGGCCCATACTGGGAGTGTAACTATGGCTACACCTTC.

The V and J genes are TRBV10-1 and TRBJ2-2, with a weak D call TRBD2 (5 bases). Germline CDR1 is WNHNN and CDR2 is SYGVQD (reference sequence). The CDR3 contains 15 residues. With 8 bases removed from V and 0 bases from J, the gap between germline ends came to 13 bases. CDR3 residues: CASSSSGSNTGELFF. CDR3 DNA: TGCGCCAGCTCCTCTTCGGGGTCGAACACCGGGGAGCTGTTTTTT.

V gene TRBV6-5 combines with J gene TRBJ1-2; D is possibly TRBD1 (6 bases). Germline V gene sequence: CDR1 MNHEY, CDR2 SVGAGI. The CDR3 consists of 12 residues. Trimming took off 6 bases at V and 6 bases at J, with 11 bases between the two ends. The CDR3: CASSTGSDGYTF. DNA of the CDR3: TGTGCCAGCAGCACAGGGTCGGATGGCTACACCTTC.